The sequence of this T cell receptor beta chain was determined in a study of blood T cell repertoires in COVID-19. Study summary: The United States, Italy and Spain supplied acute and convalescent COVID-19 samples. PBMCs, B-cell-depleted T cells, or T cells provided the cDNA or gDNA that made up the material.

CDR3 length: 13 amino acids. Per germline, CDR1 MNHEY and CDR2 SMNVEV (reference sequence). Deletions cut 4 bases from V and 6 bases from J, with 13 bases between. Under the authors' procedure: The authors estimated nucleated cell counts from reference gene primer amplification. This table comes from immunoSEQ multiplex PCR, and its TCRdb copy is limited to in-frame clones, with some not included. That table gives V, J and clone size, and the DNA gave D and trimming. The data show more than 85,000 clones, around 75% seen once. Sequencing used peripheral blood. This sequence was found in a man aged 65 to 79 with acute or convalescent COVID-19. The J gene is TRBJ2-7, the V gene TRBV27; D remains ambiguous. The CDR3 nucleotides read TGTGCCAGCAGTTCCGGTCGGAGAGCCGAGCAGTACTTC. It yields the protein CASSSGRRAEQYF.